These 28 T cell receptor beta chains originate from one sample sequenced in a study of blood T cell repertoires in COVID-19. Measured with immunoSEQ multiplex PCR; TCRdb has only the in-frame clones, and not every one. The sample lists 190,000 or so clones; around 87% were seen once. The source material was peripheral blood. These TCRs come from a man in his forties with active or convalescent COVID-19.

The chain employs TRBV19 and TRBJ2-2; the match to TRBD1 covers 11 bases. Germline CDR1 and CDR2: LNHDA and SQIVND (reference sequence). The V segment lost 4 bases and the J segment 6 bases; nucleotides outside the gene matches: 1. This CDR3 comprises 14 residues. Written as DNA, the CDR3 is TGTGCCAGTAGTACGGACAGGGGGCCCGGGGAGCTGTTTTTT. It encodes CASSTDRGPGELFF.

The J gene is TRBJ2-1, the V gene TRBV13, with D tentatively TRBD1 (5 bases). Trimming shortened V by 1 base and J by 2 bases, and 6 bases separated the two germline ends. Germline V lookup: CDR1 PRHDT, CDR2 FYEKMQ (reference sequence). The CDR3 is 14 amino acids. This CDR3 reads CASSLETAYNEQFF. The DNA for the CDR3 is TGTGCCAGCAGCTTAGAGACAGCCTACAATGAGCAGTTCTTC.

The chain uses TRBV5-1 and TRBJ2-5; D gene uncertain. This CDR3 contains 13 residues. Germline V lookup: CDR1 SGHRS, CDR2 YFSETQ. The V and J ends lost 7 bases and 1 base respectively, with 11 bases between them. In DNA, the CDR3 is TGCGCCAGCGGGCCGGCCGGCCAAGAGACCCAGTACTTC. This codes for CASGPAGQETQYF.

The rearrangement joins TRBV15 to TRBJ2-7; 10 bases are a match to TRBD1. Germline V gene data show CDR1 as LNHNV and CDR2 as YYDKDF (reference sequence). The V gene end was trimmed by 0 bases and the J gene end by 4 bases; junction bases not matched to a gene: 6. The CDR3 runs to 16 residues. In DNA, the CDR3 is TGTGCCACCAGCAGAGATCGAAGGGACAGGGGTTACGAGCAGTACTTC. Amino acid sequence: CATSRDRRDRGYEQYF. Filled out from reference TRBV15 and TRBJ2-7, the complete variable domain reads DAMVIQNPRYQVTQFGKPVTLSCSQTLNHNVMYWYQQKSSQAPKLLFHYYDKDFNNEADTPDNFQSRRPNTSFCFLDIRSPGLGDTAMYLCATSRDRRDRGYEQYFGPGTRLTVT.

The CDR3 region is CASSSSGGLPTYEQYF. In DNA, the CDR3 is TGTGCCAGCAGCTCTAGCGGGGGCCTACCTACCTACGAGCAGTACTTC. The chain employs TRBV7-9 and TRBJ2-7, with TRBD2 matching 10 bases. With V trimmed by 4 bases and J by 2 bases, 8 bases remained unmatched. The germline gives CDR1 SEHNR, CDR2 FQNEAQ (reference sequence). The CDR3 loop spans 16 amino acids.

The chain joins TRBV5-1 to TRBJ1-1, with a possible D match to TRBD1 (5 bases). This CDR3 comprises 16 residues. Trimming cost V 4 bases and J 2 bases, with 18 bases left between them. CDR1 SGHRS and CDR2 YFSETQ come from the germline V gene. The CDR3 region has the DNA TGCGCCAGCAGCCCAGGGATCTTAATCGGAAACACTGAAGCTTTCTTT. Amino acid sequence: CASSPGILIGNTEAFF.

This chain links TRBV11-2 with TRBJ1-2; the match to TRBD1 covers 9 bases. Germline CDR1 SGHAT, CDR2 FQNNGV. Trimming took 6 bases from V and 0 from J; bases not matched to a gene: 11. There are 17 residues in the CDR3. The CDR3, as DNA: TGTGCCAGCAGGCAACCGGGACAGGGTAAAACTAACTATGGCTACACCTTC. The encoded protein is CASRQPGQGKTNYGYTF. Full variable domain (outside the CDR3, taken from reference TRBV11-2 and TRBJ1-2): EAGVAQSPRYKIIEKRQSVAFWCNPISGHATLYWYQQILGQGPKLLIQFQNNGVVDDSQLPKDRFSAERLKGVDSTLKIQPAKLEDSAVYLCASRQPGQGKTNYGYTFGSGTRLTVV.

This chain joins TRBV7-8 and TRBJ2-1; maybe TRBD2 (6 bases). This CDR3 contains 16 residues. Trimming shortened V by 1 base and J by 1 base, and 11 bases separated the two germline ends. Germline CDR1 is SGHVS and CDR2 is FQNEAQ. DNA for the CDR3: TGTGCCAGCAGCTTAGTTCCGGGGAGGTCCTACAATGAGCAGTTCTTC. It is translated as CASSLVPGRSYNEQFF.

The gene calls are TRBV27 and TRBJ1-3, with D possibly TRBD1 on 6 matching bases. Germline V gene sequence: CDR1 MNHEY, CDR2 SMNVEV (reference sequence). V was cut by 6 bases and J by 4 bases, with 13 bases left in between. CDR3 size: 14 residues. DNA for the CDR3: TGTGCCAGCAGCCTGGGGGCGTCCGGAAACACCATATATTTT. Protein: CASSLGASGNTIYF.

This chain joins TRBV27 and TRBJ1-5; D is unclear. From germline, CDR1 is MNHEY and CDR2 SMNVEV (reference sequence). There are 14 residues in the CDR3. Trimming pared 1 base from V and 2 bases from J, leaving 6 bases between. The CDR3 sequence: CASSLYSGNQPQHF. As DNA, the CDR3 is TGTGCCAGCAGTTTATATTCAGGCAATCAGCCCCAGCATTTT.

The CDR3 sequence is CATRETSGGVDTQYF. CDR3 sequence (DNA): TGTGCCACCCGTGAGACTAGCGGGGGGGTAGATACGCAGTATTTT. The chain recombines TRBV15 with TRBJ2-3, with 14 bases matching TRBD2. The length of the CDR3 is 15 residues. V shed 8 bases and J 5 bases; nucleotides not matched to a gene: 6. CDR1 and CDR2 from the germline V gene are LNHNV and YYDKDF (reference sequence). Looking up the rest from reference TRBV15 and TRBJ2-3 gives the full variable domain: DAMVIQNPRYQVTQFGKPVTLSCSQTLNHNVMYWYQQKSSQAPKLLFHYYDKDFNNEADTPDNFQSRRPNTSFCFLDIRSPGLGDTAMYLCATRETSGGVDTQYFGPGTRLTVL.

The chain combines TRBV5-1 with TRBJ2-6; TRBD1 matches at 11 bases. Looked up from germline, CDR1 is SGHRS and CDR2 is YFSETQ. The CDR3 totals 18 residues. Unmatched junction bases numbered 9, after V lost 3 bases and J lost 4 bases. CDR3 residues: CASSSMGQGVSGANVLTF. The CDR3 coding sequence is TGCGCCAGCAGCTCGATGGGACAGGGGGTTTCCGGGGCCAACGTCCTGACTTTC. Drawing the rest from reference TRBV5-1 and TRBJ2-6, the complete variable domain is KAGVTQTPRYLIKTRGQQVTLSCSPISGHRSVSWYQQTPGQGLQFLFEYFSETQRNKGNFPGRFSGRQFSNSRSEMNVSTLELGDSALYLCASSSMGQGVSGANVLTFGAGSRLTVL.

In DNA form, the CDR3 reads TGTGCCAGAAGCCAAACCGGGACTAGCGGGGGTTACGCTAGCACAGATACGCAGTATTTT. The encoded protein is CARSQTGTSGGYASTDTQYF. The chain recombines TRBV7-5 with TRBJ2-3; the table gives TRBD2 as D, unverified against the DNA. TRBV7-5 is flagged as a pseudogene. The CDR3 spans 20 residues.

V usage is TRBV28 and J usage is TRBJ2-5, with 8 bases identical to TRBD2. This CDR3 is built from 16 residues. V trimming: 4 bases; J trimming: 0 bases; junction bases outside the gene matches: 7. Germline V lookup: CDR1 MDHEN, CDR2 SYDVKM. CDR3 region: CASSSPRGGDQETQYF. As DNA, the CDR3 is TGTGCCAGCAGTTCCCCCCGGGGGGGGGACCAAGAGACCCAGTACTTC.

This sequence joins TRBV7-3 and TRBJ1-2; 8 bases line up with TRBD1. The V segment lost 5 bases and the J segment 8 bases; nucleotides outside the gene matches: 7. The CDR3 extends over 13 amino acids. CDR1 is SGHTA and CDR2 is FQGTGA in the germline V gene. Here the CDR3 DNA reads TGTGCCAGCAGCGCACCACAGGGGGTCGGCTACACCTTC. Translated: CASSAPQGVGYTF.

The chain links TRBV30 to TRBJ1-2; maybe TRBD1 (5 bases). V lost 0 bases and J 1 base, leaving 6 bases between the germline ends. The CDR3 consists of 13 residues. CDR1 and CDR2 from the germline V gene are GTSNPN and SVGIG (reference sequence). The CDR3 nucleotides read TGTGCCTGGAGTGTAGGGGTTAACTATGGCTACACCTTC. As protein: CAWSVGVNYGYTF.

This chain connects TRBV5-8 to TRBJ1-1; no clear D. The CDR3 loop spans 17 amino acids. With 1 base removed from V and 0 bases from J, the gap between germline ends came to 16 bases. The germline V gene has CDR1 SGHTS and CDR2 YDEGEE. CDR3 DNA: TGTGCCAGCAGCTTGTCGGTCCACCCCGGGATGAACACTGAAGCTTTCTTT. It encodes CASSLSVHPGMNTEAFF.

The chain is built from TRBV7-9 and TRBJ1-6; TRBD1 aligns across 10 bases. Germline V gene data show CDR1 as SEHNR and CDR2 as FQNEAQ (reference sequence). The CDR3 is made up of 17 amino acids. V was pared by 4 bases and J by 1 base, with 4 bases of the junction left unmatched. The CDR3 nucleotides are TGTGCCAGCAGCTCCGGGACAGGGGAGTCCTATAATTCACCCCTCCACTTT. Its translation is CASSSGTGESYNSPLHF. The whole variable domain, filled in from reference TRBV7-9 and TRBJ1-6, reads DTGVSQNPRHKITKRGQNVTFRCDPISEHNRLYWYRQTLGQGPEFLTYFQNEAQLEKSRLLSDRFSAERPKGSFSTLEIQRTEQGDSAMYLCASSSGTGESYNSPLHFGNGTRLTVT.

The chain is built from TRBV5-4 and TRBJ2-1; 8 bases line up with TRBD2. Germline V gives CDR1 SGHNT, CDR2 YYREEE (reference sequence). Trimming removed 4 bases from V and 6 bases from J; junction bases left unmatched: 9. This CDR3 is 15 amino acids long. Written as DNA, the CDR3 is TGTGCCAGCAGCCCGGGGGGGTTTCGGGGCAATGAGCAGTTCTTC. Its protein is CASSPGGFRGNEQFF.

The chain links TRBV16 to TRBJ1-2, with TRBD1 matching over 9 bases. The CDR3 is made up of 13 amino acids. Per germline, CDR1 KGHSY and CDR2 FQNENV. V gave up 2 bases and J gave up 8 bases; unmatched junction bases: 3. The CDR3 DNA follows: TGTGCCAGCAGCCAAGGGACAGGGCTCGGCTACACCTTC. Amino acid sequence: CASSQGTGLGYTF.

The chain joins TRBV7-9 to TRBJ2-1; 12 bases are shared with TRBD2. Germline V gives CDR1 SEHNR, CDR2 FQNEAQ (reference sequence). The CDR3 covers 16 residues. V was pared by 4 bases and J by 2 bases, with 3 bases of the junction left unmatched. This CDR3 is CASSSSGGAPYNEQFF. The CDR3 coding sequence is TGTGCCAGCAGCTCTAGCGGGGGGGCCCCCTACAATGAGCAGTTCTTC.

The chain combines TRBV5-1 with TRBJ2-5; no clear D. The germline V and J ends were trimmed by 0 bases and 3 bases, with 6 bases remaining between them. The CDR3 is made up of 13 amino acids. CDR1 is SGHRS and CDR2 is YFSETQ in the germline V gene. This CDR3 is CASSLVSEETQYF. In nucleotides, the CDR3 is TGCGCCAGCAGCTTGGTTTCCGAAGAGACCCAGTACTTC.

This CDR3 reads CASSIPFNQPQHF. In DNA, the CDR3 is TGTGCCAGTAGTATCCCCTTTAATCAGCCCCAGCATTTT. The chain recombines TRBV19 with TRBJ1-5; D is undetermined. Trimming shortened V by 3 bases and J by 4 bases, and 7 bases separated the two germline ends. The germline V gene encodes CDR1 LNHDA and CDR2 SQIVND (reference sequence). The CDR3 is 13 residues long.

The chain uses TRBV15 and TRBJ2-5; perhaps TRBD2 as D (7 bases). V lost 4 bases to trimming and J lost 1 base, with 16 bases between them. Germline loops: CDR1 LNHNV, CDR2 YYDKDF (reference sequence). This CDR3 is 16 amino acids long. The CDR3 DNA reads TGTGCCACCAGCAAGAGAGGGGGGGCTTCCCAAGAGACCCAGTACTTC. Protein product: CATSKRGGASQETQYF.

The chain carries TRBV18 and TRBJ2-1; 8 bases align to TRBD1. CDR3 size: 15 residues. Trimming removed 1 base from V and 7 bases from J; junction bases left unmatched: 6. The V gene's germline CDR1 is KGHSH and CDR2 LQKENI. CDR3 sequence: CASSPRQGLGNEQFF. The CDR3 DNA follows: TGTGCCAGCTCACCACGACAGGGGCTAGGTAATGAGCAGTTCTTC.

This chain links TRBV30 with TRBJ1-2, with a possible D match to TRBD1 (6 bases). Trimming pared 4 bases from V and 4 bases from J, leaving 13 bases between. The CDR3 sequence is 13 residues long. The germline V gene has CDR1 GTSNPN and CDR2 SVGIG (reference sequence). CDR3 amino acids: CAWKYRVSYGYTF. Here the CDR3 DNA reads TGTGCCTGGAAGTACAGGGTTAGCTATGGCTACACCTTC.

V usage is TRBV6-5 and J usage is TRBJ2-5, with 7 bases aligning to TRBD1. Germline-derived CDR1 and CDR2 are MNHEY and SVGAGI. The length of the CDR3 is 13 residues. V lost 5 bases to trimming and J lost 7 bases; unmatched junction nucleotides: 7. Here the CDR3 reads CASSRGTERTQYF. In nucleotides, the CDR3 is TGTGCCAGCAGTAGAGGGACAGAACGGACCCAGTACTTC.

The rearrangement uses TRBV14 and TRBJ2-7; 9 nucleotides line up with TRBD1. CDR1 is SGHDN, CDR2 FVKESK, per germline. The CDR3 consists of 15 residues. Trimming at V came to 2 bases and at J to 5 bases, leaving 7 bases not matched to a gene. Written as DNA, the CDR3 is TGTGCCAGCAGCCAACCCGGGACAGGGTTCGACGAGCAGTACTTC. Encoded protein: CASSQPGTGFDEQYF. Using reference TRBV14 and TRBJ2-7 for the parts outside the CDR3, the full variable domain is EAGVTQFPSHSVIEKGQTVTLRCDPISGHDNLYWYRRVMGKEIKFLLHFVKESKQDESGMPNNRFLAERTGGTYSTLKVQPAELEDSGVYFCASSQPGTGFDEQYFGPGTRLTVT.